The 14 T cell receptor beta chains below were found in one sample sequenced in a study of shared clonotypes between healthy human individuals. Some clones are missing from TCRdb's copy, which holds only in-frame ones; the method was immunoSEQ multiplex PCR. The sample lists over 2,000,000 clones; 93% were seen once. Naive CD8 populations comprised CD45RO-negative cells positively selected for CCR7, excluding terminally differentiated effector memory CD45RA+ cells. Sequencing input: naive CD8+ T cells from PBMCs. These receptors originate from a man aged 18-30 years in good health. Some clones in this sample may be carry-over from other donors' samples.

The rearrangement uses TRBV7-9 and TRBJ2-5, with TRBD1 as a possible D gene (5 bases). Germline V gene data show CDR1 as SEHNR and CDR2 as FQNEAQ (reference sequence). This CDR3 region has 15 residues. Trimming took off 2 bases at V and 4 bases at J, with 14 bases between the two ends. The DNA for the CDR3 is TGTGCCAGCAGCTTAACTCAGGGCCGGTTAGAGACCCAGTACTTC. It is translated as CASSLTQGRLETQYF.

This clone was counted between two and nine times. The chain combines TRBV7-9 with TRBJ2-7; D is perhaps TRBD1 or TRBD2 (6 bases each). Germline CDR1 and CDR2: SEHNR and FQNEAQ (reference sequence). This CDR3 is built from 12 residues. V was trimmed by 11 bases and J by 2 bases, leaving 13 bases between them. CDR3 region: CAVRGAPYEQYF. The CDR3 region has the DNA TGTGCCGTTAGGGGGGCCCCCTACGAGCAGTACTTC.

V is TRBV28 and J is TRBJ1-2; D uncertain. The CDR3 length is 14 residues. Germline assignment: CDR1 MDHEN and CDR2 SYDVKM. V gave up 3 bases and J gave up 6 bases, with 14 bases separating them. This CDR3 is CASSFQLLGHGYTF. CDR3 bases: TGTGCCAGCAGTTTCCAACTCTTAGGCCATGGCTACACCTTC.

The chain couples TRBV7-9 to TRBJ2-7, with D perhaps matching TRBD2 (5 bases). From germline, CDR1 is SEHNR and CDR2 FQNEAQ (reference sequence). The CDR3 spans 15 residues. V dropped 3 bases and J dropped 0 bases, with 12 bases sitting between them. CDR3 sequence: CASSFSAGSSYEQYF. The DNA of the CDR3 is TGTGCCAGCAGCTTCTCGGCGGGCAGCTCCTACGAGCAGTACTTC. Together with reference TRBV7-9 and TRBJ2-7, the CDR3 gives the full variable domain: DTGVSQNPRHKITKRGQNVTFRCDPISEHNRLYWYRQTLGQGPEFLTYFQNEAQLEKSRLLSDRFSAERPKGSFSTLEIQRTEQGDSAMYLCASSFSAGSSYEQYFGPGTRLTVT.

This rearrangement joins TRBV25-1 to TRBJ2-7; 10 bases line up with TRBD1. V trimming: 3 bases; J trimming: 7 bases; junction bases outside the gene matches: 9. The germline gives CDR1 MGHDK, CDR2 SYGVNS. This CDR3 comprises 15 residues. As DNA, the CDR3 is TGTGCCAGCAGTGATTGGGACAGGGGACCCTTGGAGCAGTACTTC. Translated: CASSDWDRGPLEQYF.

CDR3 residues: CSVEYAGPRIQETQYF. The CDR3 DNA is TGCAGCGTTGAATACGCGGGCCCGCGAATCCAAGAGACCCAGTACTTC. The chain is built from TRBV29-1 and TRBJ2-5, with TRBD2 as a possible D gene (5 bases). Germline CDR1 and CDR2: SQVTM and ANQGSEA. CDR3 length equals 16 residues. Trimming removed 2 bases at V and 1 base at J, with 17 bases between.

The V call is TRBV30, the J call TRBJ2-1; maybe TRBD2 (6 bases). V lost 4 bases to trimming and J lost 4 bases, with 17 bases between them. The CDR3 loop spans 15 amino acids. Germline V gives CDR1 GTSNPN, CDR2 SVGIG (reference sequence). In DNA, the CDR3 is TGTGCCTGGATCAATCGCGGGGAAGATTACAATGAGCAGTTCTTC. It encodes CAWINRGEDYNEQFF.

The CDR3 DNA sequence: TGTGCCAGCAGCCAGGCCGGTGGGGCGGGAGACTATAATGAGCAGTTCTTC. The encoded protein is CASSQAGGAGDYNEQFF. The chain links TRBV14 to TRBJ2-1; 7 bases line up with TRBD2. V lost 3 bases, J lost 7 bases, and 15 bases stayed unmatched. From germline, CDR1 is SGHDN and CDR2 FVKESK. This CDR3 region has 17 residues.

The genes are TRBV7-3 and TRBJ2-1, with TRBD2 matching over 15 bases. CDR3 size: 20 residues. Germline CDR1 reads SGHTA; CDR2 reads FQGTGA. With 4 bases clipped from V and 2 bases from J, the junction kept 12 bases outside the gene matches. CDR3 sequence reads: CASSSLGGTSGRQAYNEQFF. The DNA of the CDR3 is TGTGCCAGCAGCTCCTTGGGAGGGACTAGCGGGAGGCAGGCCTACAATGAGCAGTTCTTC.

V and J are TRBV4-1 and TRBJ2-1; TRBD1 matches 10 bases. The CDR3 has 16 residues. After removal of 1 base from V and 9 bases from J, the junction contained 9 bases not matched to a gene. Germline CDR1 is MGHRA and CDR2 is YSYEKL. CDR3 bases: TGCGCCAGCAGCCAAGTATTTAGGACAGGGGGTGGTGAGCAGTTCTTC. It yields the protein CASSQVFRTGGGEQFF.

CDR3 nucleotide sequence: TGTGCCAGCACCATAGGGACAGGGGCTCAGCCCCAGCATTTT. It specifies CASTIGTGAQPQHF. The chain couples TRBV28 to TRBJ1-5; 10 bases fit TRBD1. Losses at the gene ends were 7 bases for V and 6 bases for J; bases not matched to a gene: 6. Per the germline V gene, CDR1 is MDHEN and CDR2 is SYDVKM. This CDR3 is built from 14 residues.

This chain links TRBV5-6 with TRBJ2-2; D gene unclear. V gave up 5 bases and J gave up 1 base, with 15 bases separating them. Germline CDR1 and CDR2: SGHDT and YYEEEE. This CDR3 has 16 residues. CDR3 sequence (DNA): TGTGCCAGCAGGAATTACACCTCGGGGAACACCGGGGAGCTGTTTTTT. Translated: CASRNYTSGNTGELFF.

This chain's CDR3 is CASCRPGTNEKLFF. CDR3 nucleotide sequence: TGTGCCTCCTGTCGACCGGGGACTAATGAAAAACTGTTTTTT. The chain has TRBV6-1 and TRBJ1-4, with no clear D. Trimming removed 11 bases at V and 2 bases at J, with 15 bases between. This CDR3 is built from 14 residues. Germline lookup yields CDR1 MNHNS and CDR2 SASEGT.

A remark on this clone: One end of the junction is discordant with germline, which a read error may explain. The V gene is TRBV7-2, the J gene TRBJ1-3; D not resolved. CDR1 and CDR2 from the germline V gene are SGHTA and FQGNSA. CDR3 length equals 17 residues. The chain's CDR3 is CASNLEDGPLSGNTIYF. The CDR3, as DNA: TGTGCCAGCAACTTAGAGGACGGCCCACTCTCTGGAAACACCATATATTTT.